This TCR beta chain was retrieved from a study of CXCR3-negative and CXCR3-positive naive CD8 T cells. Regarding the study as a whole: In CXCR3-positive naive cells, the TRB CDR3s were more hydrophobic than in CXCR3-negative naive cells.

In triplicate, each CD8+ T cell subset was sorted at under 350,000 cells per replicate. Among CD8+ T cells, naive ones were CD45RO-CCR7+CD27+CD95-. With UMI labels, 5' RACE was used to prepare the TRB cDNA libraries. TCRdb re-analyzed the 5' RACE reads; it lists each CDR3 protein once, without DNA. This sample lists approximately 83,000 distinct CDR3 sequences; its ten largest clones have 1.7%. Per germline, CDR1 KGHSH and CDR2 LQKENI. The CDR3 extends over 16 amino acids. On this clonotype itself: Its antigen is unidentified.

The receptor comes from a human donor in good health. Some clones in this sample may be carry-over from other donors' samples. The specimen sequenced was naive CXCR3- CD8+ T cells from blood. The subset denotes: CD45RO-CCR7+CD27+CD95- naive CD8+ T cells lacking CXCR3 (TNR3-). The rearrangement uses TRBV18 and TRBJ2-3; TCRdb calls TRBD2, which cannot be checked without DNA. CDR3 sequence reads: CASSFYGLGGTDTQYF.